The text below deals with one TCR beta chain. This table comes from immunoSEQ multiplex PCR, and its TCRdb copy is limited to in-frame clones, with some not included. The sample shows 93,000 or so clones, 89% of them seen only once. The germline V gene has CDR1 MNHEY and CDR2 SMNVEV (reference sequence). The CDR3 sequence is 17 residues long. V dropped 5 bases and J dropped 6; count of bases not matched to a gene: 15. This sample is drawn from a study of blood T cell repertoires in COVID-19. Whole-study context: PBMCs, B-cell-depleted T cells, or T cells were the source of the cDNA or gDNA that made up the material.

This TCR was sampled from a woman aged 55-69 years with acute or convalescent COVID-19. The sample was peripheral blood. The rearrangement uses TRBV27 and TRBJ1-5; 8 nucleotides agree with TRBD1. The CDR3 spells CASSPHTGQGSGQPQHF. CDR3 nucleotides: TGTGCCAGCAGTCCCCACACCGGACAGGGCTCGGGTCAGCCCCAGCATTTT.